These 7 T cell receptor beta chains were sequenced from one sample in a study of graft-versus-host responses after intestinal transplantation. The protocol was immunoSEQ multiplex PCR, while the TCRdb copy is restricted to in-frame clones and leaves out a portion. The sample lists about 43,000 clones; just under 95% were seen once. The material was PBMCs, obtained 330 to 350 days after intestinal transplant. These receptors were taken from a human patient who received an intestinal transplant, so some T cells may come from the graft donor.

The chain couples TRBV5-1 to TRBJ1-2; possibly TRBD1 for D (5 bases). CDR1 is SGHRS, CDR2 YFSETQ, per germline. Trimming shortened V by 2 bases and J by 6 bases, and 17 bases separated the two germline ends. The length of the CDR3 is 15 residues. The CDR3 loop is CASSFAGVDKDGYTF. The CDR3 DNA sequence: TGCGCCAGCAGCTTCGCGGGGGTGGATAAGGATGGCTACACCTTC.

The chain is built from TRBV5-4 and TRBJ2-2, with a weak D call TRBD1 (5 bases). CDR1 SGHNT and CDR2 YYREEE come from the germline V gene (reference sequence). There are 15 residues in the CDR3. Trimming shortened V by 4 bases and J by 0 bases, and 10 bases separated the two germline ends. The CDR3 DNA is TGTGCCAGCAGCCAGGGTAGTCCGAACACCGGGGAGCTGTTTTTT. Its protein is CASSQGSPNTGELFF.

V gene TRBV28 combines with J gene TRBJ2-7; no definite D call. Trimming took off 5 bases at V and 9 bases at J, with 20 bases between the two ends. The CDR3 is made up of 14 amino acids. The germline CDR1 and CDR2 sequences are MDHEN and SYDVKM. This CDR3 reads CASSHNTPVPGQYF. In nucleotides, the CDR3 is TGTGCCAGCAGTCACAATACCCCCGTACCTGGGCAGTACTTC.

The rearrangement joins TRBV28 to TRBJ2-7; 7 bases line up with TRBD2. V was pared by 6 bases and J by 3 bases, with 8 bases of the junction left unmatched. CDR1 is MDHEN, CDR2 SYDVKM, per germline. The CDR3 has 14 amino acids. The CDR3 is CASRDYRGVYEQYF. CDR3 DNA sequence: TGTGCCAGCAGAGATTACCGGGGGGTCTACGAGCAGTACTTC.

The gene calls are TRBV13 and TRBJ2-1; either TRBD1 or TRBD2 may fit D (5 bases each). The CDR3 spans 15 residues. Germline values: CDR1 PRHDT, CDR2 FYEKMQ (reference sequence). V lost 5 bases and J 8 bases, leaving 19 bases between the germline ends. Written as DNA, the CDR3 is TGTGCCAGCAGCCACACCGGGACCATCGTCGATGAGCAGTTCTTC. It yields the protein CASSHTGTIVDEQFF.

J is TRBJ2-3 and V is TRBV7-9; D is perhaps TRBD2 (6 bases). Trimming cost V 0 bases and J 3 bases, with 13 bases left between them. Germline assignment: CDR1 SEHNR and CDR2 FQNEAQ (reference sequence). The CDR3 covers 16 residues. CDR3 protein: CASSLALSGPTDTQYF. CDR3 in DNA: TGTGCCAGCAGCTTAGCGCTCAGCGGGCCGACAGATACGCAGTATTTT.

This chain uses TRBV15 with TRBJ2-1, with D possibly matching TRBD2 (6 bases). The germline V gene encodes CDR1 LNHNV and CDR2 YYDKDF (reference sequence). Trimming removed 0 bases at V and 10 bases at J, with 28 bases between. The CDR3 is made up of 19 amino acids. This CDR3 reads CATSRDSVLADINVVEQFF. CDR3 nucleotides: TGTGCCACCAGCAGAGACTCGGTATTAGCGGATATCAATGTGGTGGAGCAGTTCTTC.